These 19 T cell receptor beta chains were sequenced from one sample in a study of cytomegalovirus exposure and HLA in healthy donors. Primers for the PCR totalled 60 Vbeta and 13 Jbeta. Profiling relied on immunoSEQ multiplex PCR, and the TCRdb table lists in-frame clones only, not all of them. Seen here are roughly 140,000 clones, under 70% observed once, and the top ten hold 2.5% to 3.5%. Input material: PBMCs. The receptor set was obtained from a woman in her thirties in good health and CMV-seropositive.

The chain joins TRBV6-5 to TRBJ2-5; 8 bases agree with TRBD2. CDR1 and CDR2 from the germline V gene are MNHEY and SVGAGI. The CDR3 contains 11 residues. V trimming: 6 bases; J trimming: 13 bases; junction bases outside the gene matches: 7. In nucleotides, the CDR3 is TGTGCCAGCAGCCACAGGACTAGCCTGTACTTC. Translating gives CASSHRTSLYF.

This clone has only a few counts. This chain uses TRBV7-8 with TRBJ2-3; a possible D gene is TRBD1 (7 bases). This CDR3 has 16 amino acids. With 2 bases removed from V and 7 bases from J, the gap between germline ends came to 19 bases. In germline, CDR1 is SGHVS, CDR2 FQNEAQ. Here the CDR3 reads CASSLIFDREANTQYF. CDR3 coding DNA: TGTGCCAGCAGCTTAATTTTTGACAGGGAGGCCAATACGCAGTATTTT.

V gene TRBV12-2 combines with J gene TRBJ2-3; the tabulated D call, TRBD2, remains unverified against the DNA. TRBV12-2 is a pseudogene. CDR3 size: 21 residues. The CDR3 loop reads CASRFQMVAGDIARSTDTQYF. In DNA form, the CDR3 reads TGTGCAAGTCGCTTCCAAATGGTAGCGGGAGATATCGCCCGAAGCACAGATACGCAGTATTTT.

Only a few counts were recorded for this clone. V gene TRBV5-1 combines with J gene TRBJ2-5; 10 bases fit TRBD2. There are 14 residues in the CDR3. V trimming: 4 bases; J trimming: 5 bases; junction bases outside the gene matches: 5. Germline CDR1 and CDR2: SGHRS and YFSETQ. The CDR3 region is CASSRGLARETQYF. For the CDR3, the DNA is TGCGCCAGCAGCCGGGGACTAGCGAGGGAGACCCAGTACTTC.

The chain combines TRBV2 with TRBJ2-3; 12 bases fit TRBD1. CDR1 SNHLY and CDR2 FYNNEI come from the germline V gene. J lost 1 base, V lost 5 bases, and 1 base had no gene match. The CDR3 is 15 residues long. The CDR3 here is CASSRDRGRTDTQYF. The CDR3 DNA reads TGTGCCAGCAGTCGGGACAGGGGGCGCACAGATACGCAGTATTTT.

The chain employs TRBV29-1 and TRBJ2-7; possibly TRBD1 for D (6 bases). With 3 bases removed from V and 3 bases from J, the gap between germline ends came to 9 bases. From germline, CDR1 is SQVTM and CDR2 ANQGSEA. There are 12 residues in the CDR3. The CDR3 is CSVEGRGYEQYF. The CDR3 DNA is TGCAGCGTTGAGGGCAGGGGCTACGAGCAGTACTTC.

The CDR3 nucleotides are TGTGCCAGCAGCGTAGAGGGGCTATACGAGCAGTACTTC. This encodes CASSVEGLYEQYF. The chain links TRBV9 to TRBJ2-7; weak D call: TRBD1 (5 bases). CDR1 is SGDLS, CDR2 YYNGEE, per germline. Trimming stripped 0 bases from V and 4 bases from J, with 8 bases between. CDR3 length: 13 residues.

The chain uses TRBV6-1 and TRBJ2-5; D might be TRBD1 (6 bases). The CDR3 contains 13 residues. From germline, CDR1 is MNHNS and CDR2 SASEGT. The ends were cut back, 2 bases at V and 11 bases at J, with 15 bases in the middle. The CDR3, as DNA: TGTGCCAGCAGTGAACCGGGCAGGGGAAGGCAGTACTTC. This gives the protein CASSEPGRGRQYF.

The chain combines TRBV5-5 with TRBJ2-7; TRBD1 matches 7 bases. Germline V gene lookup returns CDR1 SGHKS and CDR2 YYEKEE (reference sequence). J gave up 4 bases and V 4 bases, and 8 bases lay outside the gene matches. The CDR3 contains 14 residues. CDR3 in DNA: TGTGCCAGCAGCGGAACCGGGACAGATTACGAGCAGTACTTC. It encodes CASSGTGTDYEQYF.

The chain is built from TRBV28 and TRBJ1-5; 12 nucleotides match TRBD1. The germline CDR1 and CDR2 sequences are MDHEN and SYDVKM. CDR3 length: 18 residues. V was clipped by 6 bases and J by 2 bases; unmatched bases: 11. CDR3 nucleotide sequence: TGTGCCAGCAGCCTCCGAGGGGGGACAGGGGGCCGCAATCAGCCCCAGCATTTT. Amino acid sequence: CASSLRGGTGGRNQPQHF.

To note about this clone: This specimen includes other DNA sequences encoding the same CDR3. The chain recombines TRBV9 with TRBJ2-1; 10 bases map to TRBD2. CDR3 length: 15 amino acids. J was trimmed by 6 bases and V by 0 bases; bases with no gene match: 3. Germline CDR1 reads SGDLS; CDR2 reads YYNGEE. The CDR3 DNA reads TGTGCCAGCAGCGTAGGCAGCGGGGGGGCCAATGAGCAGTTCTTC. This gives the protein CASSVGSGGANEQFF.

Points on this clone: Other nucleotide sequences from this sample produce the same CDR3. The chain is built from TRBV27 and TRBJ1-2, with D possibly matching TRBD1 (6 bases). Per germline, CDR1 MNHEY and CDR2 SMNVEV (reference sequence). V lost 3 bases and J 4 bases, leaving 9 bases between the germline ends. The CDR3 sequence is 13 residues long. The CDR3 reads CASSLRGSYGYTF. The CDR3 region has the DNA TGTGCCAGCAGTTTGAGGGGGAGCTATGGCTACACCTTC.

V is TRBV29-1 and J is TRBJ1-2; 8 bases fit TRBD1. The germline CDR1 and CDR2 sequences are SQVTM and ANQGSEA. J gave up 8 bases and V 3 bases, and 8 bases lay outside the gene matches. The CDR3 covers 13 residues. In nucleotides, the CDR3 is TGCAGCGTTGATCGAGGACAGGGAGGGGGCTACACCTTC. Translated, it gives CSVDRGQGGGYTF.

The table lists this clone with a few counts. The chain joins TRBV6-1 to TRBJ1-1; 7 nucleotides match TRBD1. CDR3 length: 12 residues. V shed 9 bases, J shed 4 bases, and the junction held 5 bases outside the gene matches. Germline V CDR1 and CDR2: MNHNS, SASEGT. The CDR3 coding sequence is TGTGCCAGATCGACAGGGCTCACTGAAGCTTTCTTT. Amino acid sequence: CARSTGLTEAFF.

In DNA, the CDR3 is TGTGCCAGCAGCCAAGACCCGGGACAGGGGCTCTATGGCTACACCTTC. It codes for CASSQDPGQGLYGYTF. V is TRBV4-2 and J is TRBJ1-2; 10 positions match TRBD1. With 0 bases clipped from V and 4 bases from J, the junction kept 5 bases outside the gene matches. The CDR3 contains 16 residues. Germline CDR1 is LGHNA and CDR2 is YNFKEQ.

The rearrangement links TRBV10-3 to TRBJ1-2; D is unclear. The CDR3 is 13 amino acids. V shed 2 bases and J shed 1 base, with 5 bases lying between them. Germline V gene lookup returns CDR1 ENHRY and CDR2 SYGVKD. As DNA, the CDR3 is TGTGCCATCAGTGAGGAGGGTAACTATGGCTACACCTTC. Translating gives CAISEEGNYGYTF.

This clone was recorded only once. V is TRBV2 and J is TRBJ1-2; D might be TRBD1 (6 bases). This CDR3 is built from 13 residues. The ends were cut back, 7 bases at V and 4 bases at J, with 13 bases in the middle. Germline V gives CDR1 SNHLY, CDR2 FYNNEI. The DNA of the CDR3 is TGTGCCAGCACCAAGGGACAACTCTATGGCTACACCTTC. This translates into CASTKGQLYGYTF.

J is TRBJ2-5 and V is TRBV2, with a tentative D call TRBD2 (5 bases). This CDR3 contains 13 residues. CDR1 and CDR2 from the germline V gene are SNHLY and FYNNEI. Trimming removed 7 bases at V and 5 bases at J, with 14 bases between. The CDR3 loop is CASNSYWRETQYF. The CDR3 bases are TGTGCCAGCAACTCCTATTGGAGGGAGACCCAGTACTTC.

CDR3 DNA: TGTGCCAGTAGTGTCCCGGGACAGGGGGGCAATCAGCCCCAGCATTTT. Protein sequence: CASSVPGQGGNQPQHF. The genes are TRBV19 and TRBJ1-5; 11 positions match TRBD1. Germline lookup yields CDR1 LNHDA and CDR2 SQIVND (reference sequence). The CDR3 has 16 residues. J was trimmed by 2 bases and V by 5 bases; bases with no gene match: 5.